These T cell receptor beta chains were read from a single sample in a study of cytomegalovirus exposure and HLA in healthy donors. Some clones are missing from TCRdb's copy, which holds only in-frame ones; the method was immunoSEQ multiplex PCR. The sample consists of roughly 220,000 clones, about four fifths of them appearing once. Sequencing used PBMCs. All receptors come from a young man in good health and CMV-seronegative. CDR3s include the opening cysteine and the closing phenylalanine or tryptophan. Each record gives: D gene, CDR3 length, J gene, V gene, clone size, CDR3 DNA, CDR3 protein. A D gene is named only where the DNA matches it firmly. Size tells how often a clone was seen (once, few, many) or the class of an expanded clone, and some rows leave it out.

>NA|10|TRBJ1-2|TRBV28|NA
TGTGCCACCCTCTCCTATGGCTACACCTTC
CATLSYGYTF
>NA|16|TRBJ1-3|TRBV19|NA
TGTGCCAGTAGTCTGGCAGGCGCTTTCTCTGGAAACACCATATATTTT
CASSLAGAFSGNTIYF
>TRBD1|13|TRBJ2-7|TRBV6-6|NA
TGTGCCAGCAGTCGGGACAGGGGCTACGAGCAGTACTTC
CASSRDRGYEQYF
>NA|13|TRBJ2-4|TRBV29-1|NA
TGCAGCGTTCTGCAGGGAAGTGAAGACATTCAGTACTTC
CSVLQGSEDIQYF
>NA|15|TRBJ1-3|TRBV6-1|NA
TGTGCCAGCAGTGAACAGGCGAGCTCTGGAAACACCATATATTTT
CASSEQASSGNTIYF
>NA|16|TRBJ2-1|TRBV10-2|NA
TGCGCCAGCAGTGCGACCGGGACATTCTTCTACAATGAGCAGTTCTTC
CASSATGTFFYNEQFF
>TRBD1|13|TRBJ2-1|TRBV29-1|NA
TGCAGCGTTGAAGAGGTCAGGGGGAATGAGCAGTTCTTC
CSVEEVRGNEQFF
>TRBD2|18|TRBJ2-3|TRBV2|NA
TGTGCCAGCAGTGAAAGAGGGGTGGGACTAGCGGGCACAGATACGCAGTATTTT
CASSERGVGLAGTDTQYF
>TRBD2|15|TRBJ2-1|TRBV5-1|NA
TGCGCCAGCAGCTTGGTCGCGACCGGGGGGGATGAGCAGTTCTTC
CASSLVATGGDEQFF
>NA|14|TRBJ2-6|TRBV2|few
TGTGCCAGCAGAGGGGGGGCTGGGGCCAACGTCCTGACTTTC
CASRGGAGANVLTF
>TRBD2|18|TRBJ2-5|TRBV5-6|NA
TGTGCCAGCAGCTCGCGGGTAGCGGGGGGATTCGGCCAAGAGACCCAGTACTTC
CASSSRVAGGFGQETQYF
>NA|13|TRBJ1-1|TRBV29-1|NA
TGCAGCGTTGTACAGAGCAGCAACACTGAAGCTTTCTTT
CSVVQSSNTEAFF
>NA|12|TRBJ1-4|TRBV7-9|NA
TGTGCCAGCCGGGGGGAGGAGGAAAAACTGTTTTTT
CASRGEEEKLFF
>TRBD1|15|TRBJ1-4|TRBV5-1|NA
TGCGCCAGCAGCCTTACAGGGGGCGCCGGGGAAAAACTGTTTTTT
CASSLTGGAGEKLFF
>NA|14|TRBJ2-2|TRBV9|NA
TGTGCCAGCAGCGCGGACAGCTACACCGGGGAGCTGTTTTTT
CASSADSYTGELFF
>TRBD1|12|TRBJ2-7|TRBV6-5|NA
TGTGCCACCCGGACAGGGGGCCAAGAGCAGTACTTC
CATRTGGQEQYF